This T cell receptor beta chain was identified during a study of cytomegalovirus exposure and HLA in healthy donors (dated by TCRdb to about 2017). Notes on the research overall: A later analysis indicated that the 130 or so validation repertoires were generated on the platform also employed for the approximately 690 repertoires of the first cohort. A separate validation cohort of over a hundred different subjects was used in addition to the roughly 670-subject first cohort. The study was designed to test whether signatures of past pathogen exposure could be identified by cataloging public T cell receptors. High-throughput TCR immunosequencing, statistical association of individual TCRs with disease status, and machine learning were combined to predict cytomegalovirus infection status. Study-wide conclusions, independent of this receptor: A few of the identified cytomegalovirus-associated TCR beta chains were confirmed in vitro to be specific for cytomegalovirus antigens. Most TCR sequences were observed very rarely across donors, whereas some public TCRs were present in many individuals. In a later analysis, TCRs clustered in the first cohort were found to also tend to co-occur in the 110 or so validation repertoires, with 90% to 95% of cluster scores above 0. The study listed 150 to 200 TCR beta chains as associated with cytomegalovirus. The validation cohort had no HLA typing available for a later analysis, so co-occurrence within that cohort was assessed over all 130 or so repertoires. The authors suggested that the approach could potentially be extended to other disease states and immunological phenotypes. In both the original and validation cohorts, the classifier was reported to diagnose cytomegalovirus status with high specificity and sensitivity.

The donors were included in the validation cohort of some 120 subjects, a group kept apart from the approximately 690-subject first cohort. Of note for this clone: Its antigen is currently not known. No qualities accompany the bases; no much larger clone lies one base away.

The method was the immunoSEQ multiplex PCR assay. Processing in the source paper ran as follows. To diagnose cytomegalovirus status from the catalog of TCR beta chain sequences, a statistical classification framework was built. The table comes from immuneACCESS by way of TCRdb, which keeps in-frame sequences with V and J called. Part of the clones is missing from these tables; in studies checked, under half for an unresolved V gene and the rest for unknown reasons. V, J and clone size reflect that table, while D and trimming were determined from the DNA. The sample has a few hundred thousand clones on record, approximately 86% of them singletons. 0.9% to 1.1% of the sample belongs to the ten largest clones. V is cut by 6 bases and J by 0 bases, and the space between the germline ends is 13 bases. The CDR3, from cysteine to phenylalanine, totals 14 residues. Solely the CDR3 DNA is kept, with 42 bases framed from the first base. CDR1 SGHRS and CDR2 YFSETQ were looked up in the germline V gene.

Source material: PBMCs. The chain was built from TRBV5-1 and TRBJ2-7; the D gene is perhaps TRBD1, from 6 matching bases. This clonotype was sampled from a woman aged 18-30 years in good health and CMV-seronegative. The CDR3 corresponds to CASKKGGSSYEQYF. In nucleotides, the sequence is TGCGCCAGCAAGAAAGGGGGTAGCTCCTACGAGCAGTACTTC.